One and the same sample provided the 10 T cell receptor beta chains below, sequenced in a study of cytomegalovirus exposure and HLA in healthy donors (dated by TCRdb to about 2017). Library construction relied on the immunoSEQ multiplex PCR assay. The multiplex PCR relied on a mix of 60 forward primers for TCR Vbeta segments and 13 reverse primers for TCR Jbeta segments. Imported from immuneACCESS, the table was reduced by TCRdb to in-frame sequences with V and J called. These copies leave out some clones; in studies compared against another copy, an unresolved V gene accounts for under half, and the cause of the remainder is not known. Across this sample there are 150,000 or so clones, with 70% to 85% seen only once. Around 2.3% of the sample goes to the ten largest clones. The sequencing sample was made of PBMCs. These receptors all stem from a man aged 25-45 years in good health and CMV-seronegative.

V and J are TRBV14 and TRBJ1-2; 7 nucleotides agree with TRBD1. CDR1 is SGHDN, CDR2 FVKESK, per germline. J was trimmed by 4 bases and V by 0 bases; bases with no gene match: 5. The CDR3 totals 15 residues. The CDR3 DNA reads TGTGCCAGCAGCCAAGATCCACAGGGGCCCTATGGCTACACCTTC. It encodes CASSQDPQGPYGYTF.

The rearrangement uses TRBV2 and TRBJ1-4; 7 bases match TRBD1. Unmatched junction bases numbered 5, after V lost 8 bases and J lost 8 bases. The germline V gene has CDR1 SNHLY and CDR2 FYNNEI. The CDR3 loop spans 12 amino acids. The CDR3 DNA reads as TGTGCCAGCGCCAACAGGGGCGAAAAACTGTTTTTT. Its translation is CASANRGEKLFF.

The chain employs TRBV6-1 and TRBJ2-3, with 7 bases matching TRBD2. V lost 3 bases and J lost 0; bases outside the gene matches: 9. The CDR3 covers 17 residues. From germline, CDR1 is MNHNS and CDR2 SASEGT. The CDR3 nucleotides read TGTGCCAGCAGTGATCCCCGGGGGGACCCTAGCACAGATACGCAGTATTTT. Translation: CASSDPRGDPSTDTQYF.

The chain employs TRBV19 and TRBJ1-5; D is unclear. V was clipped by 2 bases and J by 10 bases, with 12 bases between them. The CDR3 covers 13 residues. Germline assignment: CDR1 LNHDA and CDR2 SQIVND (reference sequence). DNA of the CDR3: TGTGCCAGTAGTATACGGCACGAGGGCCCCCAGCATTTT. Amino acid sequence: CASSIRHEGPQHF. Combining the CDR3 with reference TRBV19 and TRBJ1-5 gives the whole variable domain DGGITQSPKYLFRKEGQNVTLSCEQNLNHDAMYWYRQDPGQGLRLIYYSQIVNDFQKGDIAEGYSVSREKKESFPLTVTSAQKNPTAFYLCASSIRHEGPQHFGDGTRLSIL.

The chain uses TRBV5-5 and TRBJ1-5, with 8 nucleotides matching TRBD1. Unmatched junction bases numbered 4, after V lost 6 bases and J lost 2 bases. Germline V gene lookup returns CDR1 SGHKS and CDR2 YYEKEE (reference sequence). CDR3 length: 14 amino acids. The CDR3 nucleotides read TGTGCCAGCACTATGGGACAGGGCAATCAGCCCCAGCATTTT. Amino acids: CASTMGQGNQPQHF.

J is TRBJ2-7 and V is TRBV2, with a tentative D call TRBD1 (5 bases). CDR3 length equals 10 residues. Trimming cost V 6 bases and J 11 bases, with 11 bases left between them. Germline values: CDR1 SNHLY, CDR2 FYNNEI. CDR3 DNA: TGTGCCAGCAGGACAGACTCAAAGTACTTC. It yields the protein CASRTDSKYF.

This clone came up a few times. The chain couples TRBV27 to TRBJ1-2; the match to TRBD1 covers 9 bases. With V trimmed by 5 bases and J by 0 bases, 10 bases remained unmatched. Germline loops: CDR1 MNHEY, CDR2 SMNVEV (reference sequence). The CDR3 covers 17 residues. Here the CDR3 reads CASSPRDRVLSNYGYTF. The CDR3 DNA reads TGTGCCAGCAGTCCCCGGGACAGGGTCCTTTCTAACTATGGCTACACCTTC.

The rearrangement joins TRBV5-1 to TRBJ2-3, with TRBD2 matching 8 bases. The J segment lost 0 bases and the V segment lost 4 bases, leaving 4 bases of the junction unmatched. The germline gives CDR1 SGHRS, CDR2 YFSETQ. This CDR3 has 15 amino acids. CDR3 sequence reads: CASSPERGSTDTQYF. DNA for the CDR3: TGCGCCAGCAGCCCCGAGCGGGGGAGCACAGATACGCAGTATTTT.

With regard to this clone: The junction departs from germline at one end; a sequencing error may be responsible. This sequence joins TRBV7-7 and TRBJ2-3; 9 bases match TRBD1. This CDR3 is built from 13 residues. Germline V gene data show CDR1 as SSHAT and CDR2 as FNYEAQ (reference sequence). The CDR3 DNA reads TGTGCTAGCAGCTTAGGGGACAGGGAAACGCAGTATTTT. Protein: CASSLGDRETQYF.

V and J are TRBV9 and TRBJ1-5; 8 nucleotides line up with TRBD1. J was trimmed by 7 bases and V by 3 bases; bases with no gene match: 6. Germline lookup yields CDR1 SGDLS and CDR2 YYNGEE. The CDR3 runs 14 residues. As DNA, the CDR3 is TGTGCCAGCAGCGGCGGACAGGGCGGACAGCCCCAGCATTTT. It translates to CASSGGQGGQPQHF.